The 17 T cell receptor beta chains presented below share a single source sample, sequenced in a study of technical replicates of blood from several donors. Using immunoSEQ multiplex PCR, the repertoire was profiled, and TCRdb retains in-frame clones only, with some absent. This sample has roughly 74,000 clones, with roughly nine tenths found just once. Sequenced: T cells isolated from PBMCs. The receptors shown here come from a human donor in good health.

The gene calls are TRBV12-5 and TRBJ2-2; D is perhaps TRBD2 (5 bases). V was shortened by 1 base and J by 0 bases, with 12 bases between the two germline ends. This CDR3 has 17 residues. The germline CDR1 and CDR2 sequences are LGHNT and FRNRAP. This CDR3 is CASGLAMDWANTGELFF. The CDR3 coding sequence is TGTGCTAGTGGTTTGGCAATGGACTGGGCGAACACCGGGGAGCTGTTTTTT.

The chain employs TRBV7-9 and TRBJ2-3, with TRBD2 as a possible D gene (5 bases). The V and J ends lost 5 bases and 0 bases respectively, with 9 bases between them. CDR3 length equals 14 residues. CDR1 is SEHNR and CDR2 is FQNEAQ in the germline V gene (reference sequence). CDR3 bases: TGTGCCAGCAGCCATAGCGCCAGCACAGATACGCAGTATTTT. It yields the protein CASSHSASTDTQYF.

In this sample, this clone turned up once. The V and J genes are TRBV2 and TRBJ2-3; 8 bases line up with TRBD1. This CDR3 has 21 amino acids. V shed 0 bases, J shed 2 bases, and the junction held 19 bases outside the gene matches. CDR1 is SNHLY, CDR2 FYNNEI, per germline. CDR3 in amino acids: CASSEALRTGSIALITDTQYF. Here the CDR3 DNA reads TGTGCCAGCAGTGAAGCGCTTCGGACAGGGAGCATAGCCCTAATCACAGATACGCAGTATTTT.

This clone was observed once. The rearrangement uses TRBV7-9 and TRBJ2-7; D is possibly TRBD2 (6 bases). CDR1 and CDR2 from the germline V gene are SEHNR and FQNEAQ (reference sequence). Trimming took off 1 base at V and 3 bases at J, with 13 bases between the two ends. The CDR3 has 15 residues. The CDR3 loop reads CASSLGGQGLYEQYF. DNA for the CDR3: TGTGCCAGCAGCTTAGGAGGGCAGGGACTCTACGAGCAGTACTTC.

The chain carries TRBV9 and TRBJ2-3; the D gene is possibly TRBD1 (6 bases). The CDR3 runs to 15 residues. Germline V gene lookup returns CDR1 SGDLS and CDR2 YYNGEE. Trimming removed 3 bases from V and 2 bases from J, with 13 bases in between. This CDR3 reads CASSETQGVTDTQYF. In DNA form, the CDR3 reads TGTGCCAGCAGCGAAACACAGGGAGTCACAGATACGCAGTATTTT. Full variable domain (outside the CDR3, taken from reference TRBV9 and TRBJ2-3): DSGVTQTPKHLITATGQRVTLRCSPRSGDLSVYWYQQSLDQGLQFLIQYYNGEERAKGNILERFSAQQFPDLHSELNLSSLELGDSALYFCASSETQGVTDTQYFGPGTRLTVL.

This sequence joins TRBV11-2 and TRBJ2-5; 8 bases agree with TRBD1. Germline CDR1 reads SGHAT; CDR2 reads FQNNGV. The CDR3 spans 18 residues. V was clipped by 0 bases and J by 3 bases; unmatched bases: 12. CDR3 region: CASSLDIFSAGGEETQYF. The CDR3 DNA follows: TGTGCCAGCAGCTTAGATATATTCTCGGCAGGGGGCGAAGAGACCCAGTACTTC. The whole variable domain, filled in from reference TRBV11-2 and TRBJ2-5, reads EAGVAQSPRYKIIEKRQSVAFWCNPISGHATLYWYQQILGQGPKLLIQFQNNGVVDDSQLPKDRFSAERLKGVDSTLKIQPAKLEDSAVYLCASSLDIFSAGGEETQYFGPGTRLLVL.

The chain is built from TRBV2 and TRBJ2-7, with 8 positions matching TRBD1. CDR1 SNHLY and CDR2 FYNNEI come from the germline V gene. J lost 7 bases, V lost 6 bases, and 8 bases had no gene match. The CDR3 spans 13 residues. CDR3 protein: CASSGGQGGEQYF. In DNA form, the CDR3 reads TGTGCCAGCAGCGGAGGACAGGGTGGGGAGCAGTACTTC.

The V gene is TRBV5-1, the J gene TRBJ1-4, with D uncertain. The CDR3 is made up of 16 amino acids. V lost 1 base and J 1 base, leaving 11 bases between the germline ends. The germline gives CDR1 SGHRS, CDR2 YFSETQ. CDR3 loop: CASSLSPGGTNEKLFF. The CDR3 nucleotides read TGCGCCAGCAGCTTGAGTCCTGGCGGAACTAATGAAAAACTGTTTTTT.

The chain links TRBV4-3 to TRBJ2-2; TRBD2 agrees at 16 bases. The CDR3 is 16 amino acids. The J segment lost 6 bases and the V segment lost 4 bases, leaving 2 bases of the junction unmatched. Germline-derived CDR1 and CDR2 are LGHNA and YSLEER. CDR3 DNA: TGCGCCAGCAGCCCGGGACTAGCGGGAGGGTCCGGGGAGCTGTTTTTT. It yields the protein CASSPGLAGGSGELFF.

Concerning this clone: One junction end disagrees with the germline gene, perhaps due to a read error. V usage is TRBV7-7 and J usage is TRBJ2-1, with D uncertain. The germline gives CDR1 SSHAT, CDR2 FNYEAQ (reference sequence). This CDR3 is built from 13 residues. The CDR3 DNA reads as TGTGCTAGCAGCTATAGACGGGACAATGAGCAGTTCTTC. It yields the protein CASSYRRDNEQFF.

The rearrangement links TRBV28 to TRBJ1-1; 8 nucleotides align to TRBD1. The germline V gene has CDR1 MDHEN and CDR2 SYDVKM. This CDR3 contains 12 residues. After removal of 3 bases from V and 9 bases from J, the junction contained 3 bases not matched to a gene. CDR3 amino acids: CASSLRTGKAFF. CDR3 in DNA: TGTGCCAGCAGTTTGCGGACAGGGAAAGCTTTCTTT. The whole variable domain, remainder taken from reference TRBV28 and TRBJ1-1, is DVKVTQSSRYLVKRTGEKVFLECVQDMDHENMFWYRQDPGLGLRLIYFSYDVKMKEKGDIPEGYSVSREKKERFSLILESASTNQTSMYLCASSLRTGKAFFGQGTRLTVV.

V and J are TRBV27 and TRBJ1-1, with 7 bases identical to TRBD1. V lost 5 bases to trimming and J lost 1 base; unmatched junction nucleotides: 4. The germline gives CDR1 MNHEY, CDR2 SMNVEV (reference sequence). The CDR3 length is 14 residues. The CDR3 sequence: CASSIRGANTEAFF. In DNA form, the CDR3 reads TGTGCCAGCAGTATCAGGGGGGCGAACACTGAAGCTTTCTTT.

The chain joins TRBV7-2 to TRBJ1-3, with D uncertain. From germline, CDR1 is SGHTA and CDR2 FQGNSA. V was clipped by 1 base and J by 8 bases, with 12 bases between them. The CDR3 spans 14 residues. The CDR3 bases are TGTGCCAGCAGCTTAGGGAGTAAGGGAGACACCATATATTTT. This codes for CASSLGSKGDTIYF.

V usage is TRBV29-1 and J usage is TRBJ2-7; TRBD1 aligns across 7 bases. Germline lookup yields CDR1 SQVTM and CDR2 ANQGSEA. This CDR3 comprises 13 residues. V lost 5 bases to trimming and J lost 3 bases; unmatched junction nucleotides: 7. DNA for the CDR3: TGCAGCGTTCCCGGGACAGCCTACTACGAGCAGTACTTC. It encodes CSVPGTAYYEQYF.

The chain is built from TRBV6-6 and TRBJ1-1; 7 positions agree with TRBD1. The length of the CDR3 is 16 residues. V lost 5 bases, J lost 0 bases, and 9 bases stayed unmatched. Germline V gene data show CDR1 as MNHNY and CDR2 as SVGAGI (reference sequence). CDR3 nucleotides: TGTGCCAGCAGTCCCTTCGTAGGGGGCATGAACACTGAAGCTTTCTTT. It is translated as CASSPFVGGMNTEAFF.

The chain couples TRBV30 to TRBJ2-5; D may be TRBD1 (6 bases). Trimming left V 0 bases short and J 4 bases short, with 15 bases between. The CDR3 contains 15 residues. CDR1 GTSNPN and CDR2 SVGIG come from the germline V gene (reference sequence). The CDR3 DNA is TGTGCCTGGAGTGTGGGGGCCGGTGGAATAGAGACCCAGTACTTC. This sequence encodes CAWSVGAGGIETQYF.

The chain is built from TRBV11-2 and TRBJ2-1, with D possibly matching TRBD1 (6 bases). This CDR3 spans 14 amino acids. The germline gives CDR1 SGHAT, CDR2 FQNNGV. V lost 5 bases and J lost 4, with 12 bases in between. The CDR3: CASSQGHDYNEQFF. The CDR3 bases are TGTGCCAGCAGCCAGGGACACGATTACAATGAGCAGTTCTTC.